This T cell receptor (beta chain) was sequenced during a study of blood T cells in healthy people across ages (dated by TCRdb to 2015 to 2017). For the study in its entirety: In model experiments, template switching captured roughly one uniquely barcoded TCR beta cDNA molecule for every two T cells. The study measured age-related changes in TCR beta repertoire diversity using deep sequencing normalized with unique cDNA molecular identifiers. Donors were grouped into four age groups: young (average approximately 16 years), middle-aged (over 35), aged (approximately 67) and long-lived (approximately 81). For two donors (one aged 18 to 30 and one aged 80 or older), the study analyzed two additional independent replicas of 1 million unique cDNA reads from the same blood draw. Summary of the overall study and its limitations: Compared with the aged group, the long-lived group had more naive CD4+ T cells, fewer expanded clones and increased TCR diversity, suggesting age selection. A strong correlation was found between observed TCR beta diversity and the percentage of naive T cells measured by flow cytometry. The CMV infection status of donors was not known, potentially confounding age-related changes in expanded clonotypes. Estimates of total diversity based on one million sequenced T cells were regarded as lower bounds and as underestimates. Because profiling used bulk unsorted PBMCs, naive and antigen-experienced compartments could not be compared conclusively. Observed TCR beta diversity per million T cells fell roughly linearly with age, and a significant reduction was already apparent by age about 36.

The donors were roughly 39 Caucasian individuals from Russia, aged 6 to 90 years, who were systemically healthy. Each donor gave 9 to 10 milliliters of peripheral blood, collected into EDTA-treated Vacutainer tubes. Ficoll-Paque density-gradient centrifugation was used to isolate PBMCs, with at least 6 million per sample. Total RNA was extracted from PBMCs with Trizol reagent, with at least 6 micrograms obtained per sample. Naive CD45RAhigh/CD27high T cell percentages were measured by flow cytometry on a PBMC aliquot from every donor. Receptor amplification or capture employed 5' RACE. Sequencing was performed on an Illumina HiSeq 2500. The second PCR ran for about 7 to 11 cycles and used a J-beta primer mix along with a sample-barcoded 5' primer. A unique molecular identifier was introduced onto each TCR beta cDNA molecule by a template-switch 5' adaptor carrying 12 random nucleotides. At least 2.5 million CDR3-containing paired-end reads were obtained from each sample. The Mint cDNA synthesis kit, primed by a TRBC-specific oligonucleotide, was used to synthesize first-strand cDNA from all RNA. After uracil-DNA glycosylase treatment, a first 18-cycle PCR used universal primers M1SS and BC2_uni_R on all cDNA. The paper's processing steps were these. Normalization of each sample was performed by random selection of 1 million high-quality reads, each carrying a distinct molecular identifier. Instead of being binned into consensus sequences, reads with shared molecular identifiers were discarded. MiTCR, set to a Q25 quality threshold and the strictest error-elimination algorithm, was used for CDR3 identification, clonotype clustering and error correction. A nonparametric unseen species model with Euler transformation was used to estimate lower-bound total TCR beta diversity. TCRdb's own reprocessing of the public reads used fastp at Q25 and MiXCR and kept productive beta chains. Duplicate CDR3 protein sequences are folded into a single record with the most common DNA and genes. The V and J calls here are based on TCRdb, not the publication. The sample table records 900,000 to 950,000 distinct CDR3 sequences; just under 30% of these occur just once. The top ten constitute roughly 10% of the sample.

Details on this clonotype: The specificity of this receptor is unknown. Base quality data are lacking; no much larger clone is found one base away.

From the germline V gene, CDR1 is SGHRS and CDR2 is YFSETQ. V is cut back by 0 bases and J by 6 bases, with 6 bases in the junction unmatched. The CDR3 runs 14 amino acids, cysteine and phenylalanine included. The only DNA kept is the CDR3, 42 bases in frame from the first base. This sample was shared with a second study, whose subject was T cells of mothers and their children. The second investigation adds: The donors were nine systemically healthy Caucasian individuals, made up of three mothers and their six children. cDNA synthesis used all of the extracted RNA, with approximately 1.6 ug of RNA in each 15 ul reaction. Sample barcodes and 2-4 random nucleotides were added via the M1S primer in the second PCR. More than 8.5 million TCR beta CDR3 reads were obtained from each mother, and about 3 million reads were obtained from each child. Thymic selection shapes the output of TCR recombination in a similar way in related and unrelated pairs, and inherited differences have a minor effect. Normalized repertoire overlap in related mother-child pairs was always slightly higher than in unrelated mother-child pairs, but the difference was never significant. No persistent microchimeric T cell clones were found, with a detection sensitivity of approximately 100 clones per million clonotypes. To look for features that set related mother-child pairs apart from unrelated individuals, the researchers ran deep NGS to compare the TCR beta repertoires of mothers and children. Mothers averaged approximately 41 +/- 4 years of age and children averaged about 10 +/- 4 years. After adapters were ligated using NEBNext reagents, the libraries underwent 100+100 nt paired-end sequencing on an Illumina HiSeq 2000. To prevent cross-contamination, the mother and child libraries were prepared one month apart and sequenced in separate runs. Each donor had between about 450,000 and 2,100,000 distinct TCR beta clonotypes identified. Naive TCR beta clonotypes were estimated from low-frequency clonotypes matched to each donor's FACS-determined naive share, without sorting.

The sequence was obtained from a woman aged 40 to 55 in good health. The sequence joins TRBV5-1 to TRBJ2-7, and 7 junctional nucleotides match TRBD1. The sequenced sample was blood. The CDR3 reads CASSLEVSGGEQYF. The DNA is TGCGCCAGCAGCTTGGAGGTCTCAGGGGGCGAGCAGTACTTC.